Here is one T cell receptor (beta chain) with its context. The sample originates from a study of blood T cell repertoires in COVID-19. Overall study: Acute and convalescent COVID-19 samples came from the United States, Italy and Spain. The analysed material was cDNA or gDNA that came from T cells, B-cell-depleted T cells, or PBMCs.

Original data processing: How many nucleated cells were present was estimated from reference gene primer amplification. The data were produced by immunoSEQ multiplex PCR, yet TCRdb's version contains in-frame clones alone and is incomplete. V, J and clone size derive from that table, while D and trimming were established from the DNA sequence. The data hold about 140,000 clones, with about four fifths observed a single time. Deletions cut 5 bases from V and 0 bases from J, with 12 bases between. This CDR3 has 15 amino acids. Germline V lookup: CDR1 MDHEN, CDR2 SYDVKM. The rearrangement uses TRBV28 and TRBJ2-3; D possibly corresponds to TRBD2 (6 bases). The TCR was taken from a woman aged 60-75 years with acute or convalescent COVID-19. Sequencing was carried out using peripheral blood. The CDR3 sequence: CASSPLAPSTDTQYF. The CDR3 bases are TGTGCCAGCAGTCCCCTAGCGCCTAGCACAGATACGCAGTATTTT.